Listed below are T cell receptor beta chains from one sample, sequenced in a study of T cells in Graves' hyperthyroidism and ophthalmopathy. Via MiXCR, TCRdb re-called the multiplex PCR reads, giving one row per CDR3 protein. The sample lists 800,000 or so distinct CDR3 sequences, over 35% occurring once. The sequencing input was blood. These receptors originate from a man between 18 and 35 years old with Graves' hyperthyroidism. The CDR3 runs from the conserved cysteine through the conserved F or W. The order of the fields is clone size, D gene, V gene, J gene, CDR3 protein, CDR3 DNA. The D gene is left open where the match is weak. A row's size may be missing; if present it is once, few, many or a size class.

.	.	TRBV9	TRBJ2-2	CASSSQTSPGELFF	TGTGCCAGCAGCTCTCAAACAAGCCCCGGGGAGCTGTTTTTT
.	.	TRBV10-1	TRBJ1-2	CAYRDNPGYGYTF	TGCGCCTACCGGGACAACCCTGGATATGGCTACACCTTC
many	.	TRBV9	TRBJ1-5	CASSKGSDQPQHF	TGTGCCAGCAGCAAGGGGAGCGATCAGCCCCAGCATTTT
.	.	TRBV7-2	TRBJ2-7	CASSLVRQLGEQYF	TGTGCCAGCAGTTTAGTAAGGCAACTCGGGGAGCAGTACTTC
few	.	TRBV7-9	TRBJ2-5	CASRGVGQSGETQYF	TGTGCCAGCAGAGGTGTGGGGCAGTCTGGGGAGACCCAGTACTTC
.	.	TRBV4-3	TRBJ2-5	CASSQDSRRGWETQYF	TGCGCCAGCAGCCAAGATTCACGGCGAGGATGGGAGACCCAGTACTTC
.	.	TRBV7-2	TRBJ1-1	CASSSSWEGTEAFF	TGTGCCAGCAGCTCAAGTTGGGAGGGCACTGAAGCTTTCTTT
.	TRBD1	TRBV29-1	TRBJ1-1	CSAQGAEESMNTEAFF	TGCAGCGCCCAGGGGGCGGAGGAATCTATGAACACTGAAGCTTTCTTT
few	TRBD1	TRBV9	TRBJ2-2	CASSPRTGSDTGELFF	TGTGCCAGCAGCCCACGGACAGGGTCAGACACCGGGGAGCTGTTTTTT
.	.	TRBV7-9	TRBJ2-7	CASSLEGGASGEQYF	TGTGCCAGCAGCTTAGAGGGGGGGGCGTCCGGCGAGCAGTACTTC
once	.	TRBV25-1	TRBJ1-1	CASSEFSRGVNTEAFF	TGTGCCAGCAGTGAATTCTCTCGCGGTGTGAACACTGAAGCTTTCTTT
.	.	TRBV12-5	TRBJ1-5	CAWSGLGAQPQHF	TGTGCCTGGAGTGGTCTAGGGGCTCAGCCCCAGCATTTT
.	TRBD1	TRBV10-3	TRBJ1-2	CASSGGTGAYYGYTF	TGTGCCAGCAGCGGAGGGACAGGGGCTTACTATGGCTACACCTTC
many	.	TRBV6-5	TRBJ2-7	CASTGSVSYEQYF	TGTGCCAGCACAGGCTCTGTGTCCTACGAGCAGTACTTC
.	.	TRBV10-2	TRBJ1-1	CASSEGARDTEAFF	TGCGCCAGCAGTGAGGGGGCGCGGGACACTGAAGCTTTCTTT
many	TRBD1	TRBV19	TRBJ2-7	CATMTGDEQYF	TGTGCCACTATGACAGGGGACGAGCAGTACTTC
once	.	TRBV4-1	TRBJ1-4	CASSQDINRPNEKLFF	TGCGCCAGCAGCCAAGATATTAACAGACCTAATGAAAAACTGTTTTTT
many	.	TRBV2	TRBJ1-5	CASRNFRDARQPQHF	TGTGCCAGTCGTAACTTTCGTGATGCGCGTCAGCCCCAGCATTTT
.	.	TRBV10-3	TRBJ1-1	CASILHGAANTEAFF	TGTGCCAGCATCCTCCACGGGGCGGCGAACACTGAAGCTTTCTTT
.	.	TRBV7-2	TRBJ2-7	CASSLYGSSSSYEQYF	TGTGCCAGCAGCTTATATGGCTCCTCGAGCTCCTACGAGCAGTACTTC
many	.	TRBV12-3/TRBV12-4	TRBJ1-4	CASGHLAEKLFF	TGTGCCAGTGGACATTTGGCTGAAAAACTGTTTTTT
many	.	TRBV10-2	TRBJ1-1	CASSDEEMNTEAFF	TGCGCCAGCAGTGATGAGGAAATGAACACTGAAGCTTTCTTT
many	.	TRBV7-8	TRBJ1-1	CASSLGPENTEAFF	TGTGCCAGCAGCTTAGGGCCCGAGAACACTGAAGCTTTCTTT
.	TRBD1	TRBV7-9	TRBJ2-2	CASSPPGQGESGELFF	TGTGCCAGCAGCCCCCCCGGACAGGGGGAATCAGGGGAGCTGTTTTTT
many	.	TRBV20-1	TRBJ2-7	CSASALSYEQYF	TGCAGTGCTAGCGCACTCTCCTACGAGCAGTACTTC
.	.	TRBV5-1	TRBJ1-1	CASRQSSTGAFF	TGCGCCAGTAGACAGAGCAGCACTGGAGCTTTCTTT
.	.	TRBV25-1	TRBJ2-5	CAEGDGQETQYF	TGTGCCGAGGGGGACGGCCAAGAGACCCAGTACTTC
many	.	TRBV29-1	TRBJ2-7	CSVEDISTYEQYF	TGCAGCGTTGAAGACATTTCGACCTACGAGCAGTACTTC
.	.	TRBV12-3/TRBV12-4	TRBJ1-2	CASSSQVLRGYTF	TGTGCCAGCAGTTCCCAGGTATTAAGGGGCTACACCTTC
.	TRBD1	TRBV20-1	TRBJ1-1	CSAPQGLNTEAFF	TGCAGTGCCCCACAGGGGTTGAACACTGAAGCTTTCTTT
few	.	TRBV29-1	TRBJ1-1	CSVETPEGFEAFF	TGCAGCGTTGAAACCCCGGAGGGGTTTGAAGCTTTCTTT
.	.	TRBV29-1	TRBJ1-3	CSGTGNTIYF	TGCAGCGGGACAGGAAACACCATATATTTT
.	TRBD1	TRBV5-1	TRBJ1-1	CASSLAAGGWTEAFF	TGCGCCAGCAGCTTGGCGGCAGGGGGTTGGACTGAAGCTTTCTTT
.	TRBD2	TRBV6-6	TRBJ2-7	CASSSLADPPHEQYF	TGTGCCAGCAGTTCACTAGCGGACCCCCCCCACGAGCAGTACTTC
.	.	TRBV6-1	TRBJ2-2	CASSHLVSGELFF	TGTGCCAGCAGTCATCTAGTATCCGGGGAGCTGTTTTTT
.	TRBD2	TRBV7-9	TRBJ2-7	CASSLAASGKSYEQYF	TGTGCCAGCAGCTTAGCGGCTAGCGGAAAATCCTACGAGCAGTACTTC
.	TRBD1	TRBV2	TRBJ1-6	CASSYGTDYSPLHF	TGTGCCAGCAGTTACGGGACAGACTATTCACCCCTCCACTTT